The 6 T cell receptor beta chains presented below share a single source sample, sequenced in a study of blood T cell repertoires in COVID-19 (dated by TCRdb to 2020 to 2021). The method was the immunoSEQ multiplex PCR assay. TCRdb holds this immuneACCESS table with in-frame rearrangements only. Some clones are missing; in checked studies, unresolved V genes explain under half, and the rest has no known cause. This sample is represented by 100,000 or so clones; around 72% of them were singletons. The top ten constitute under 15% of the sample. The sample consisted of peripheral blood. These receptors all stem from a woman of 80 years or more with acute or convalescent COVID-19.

The CDR3 is CASSQELLSSGANVLTF. The CDR3 DNA is TGTGCCAGCAGCCAAGAACTTTTGTCCTCTGGGGCCAACGTCCTGACTTTC. The rearrangement joins TRBV4-2 to TRBJ2-6; D is unresolved. V was pared by 0 bases and J by 0 bases, with 9 bases between. From germline, CDR1 is LGHNA and CDR2 YNFKEQ. The CDR3 spans 17 residues.

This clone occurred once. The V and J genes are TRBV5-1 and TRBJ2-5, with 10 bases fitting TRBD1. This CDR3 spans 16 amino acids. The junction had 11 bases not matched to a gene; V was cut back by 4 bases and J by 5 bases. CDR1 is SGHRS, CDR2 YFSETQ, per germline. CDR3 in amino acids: CASSGIPTGGMETQYF. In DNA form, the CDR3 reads TGCGCCAGCAGCGGGATCCCGACAGGGGGCATGGAGACCCAGTACTTC.

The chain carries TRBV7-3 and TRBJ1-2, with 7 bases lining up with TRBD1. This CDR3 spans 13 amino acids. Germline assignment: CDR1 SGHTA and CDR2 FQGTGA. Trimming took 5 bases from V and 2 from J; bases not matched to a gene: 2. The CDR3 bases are TGTGCCAGCAGCCGGGACAGAAACTATGGCTACACCTTC. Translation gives CASSRDRNYGYTF.

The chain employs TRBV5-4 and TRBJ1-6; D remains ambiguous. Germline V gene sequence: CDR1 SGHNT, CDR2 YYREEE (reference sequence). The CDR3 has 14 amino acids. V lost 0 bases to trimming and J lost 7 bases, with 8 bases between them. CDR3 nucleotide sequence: TGTGCCAGCAGCTTGGACAGTTGGAATTCACCCCTCCACTTT. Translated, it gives CASSLDSWNSPLHF.

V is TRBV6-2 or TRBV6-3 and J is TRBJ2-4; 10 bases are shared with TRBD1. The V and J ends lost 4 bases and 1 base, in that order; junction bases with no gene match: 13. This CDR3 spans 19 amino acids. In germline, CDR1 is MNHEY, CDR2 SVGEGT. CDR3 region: CASSSPGTGVQVAKNIQYF. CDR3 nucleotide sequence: TGTGCCAGCAGTTCCCCTGGGACAGGGGTACAAGTGGCCAAAAACATTCAGTACTTC.

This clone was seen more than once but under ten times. The CDR3 coding sequence is TGTGCCAGTAGTAAGGGGCAGGACCATAGCAATCAGCCCCAGCATTTT. Its translation: CASSKGQDHSNQPQHF. The chain links TRBV19 to TRBJ1-5; the D gene is possibly TRBD1 (5 bases). Trimming took 4 bases from V and 0 from J, leaving 13 bases between them. Per germline, CDR1 LNHDA and CDR2 SQIVND (reference sequence). The CDR3 is made up of 16 amino acids.